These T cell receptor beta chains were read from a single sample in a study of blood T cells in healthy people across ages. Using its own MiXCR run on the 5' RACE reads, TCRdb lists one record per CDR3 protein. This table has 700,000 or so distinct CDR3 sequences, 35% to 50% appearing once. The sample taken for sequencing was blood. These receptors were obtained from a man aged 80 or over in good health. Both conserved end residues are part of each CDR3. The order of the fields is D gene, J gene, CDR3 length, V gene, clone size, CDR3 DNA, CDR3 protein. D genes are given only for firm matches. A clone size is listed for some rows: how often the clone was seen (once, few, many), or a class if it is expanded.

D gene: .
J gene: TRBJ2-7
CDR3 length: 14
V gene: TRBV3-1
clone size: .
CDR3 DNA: TGTGCCAGCAGCCAATGGGGAGCGATCTACGAGCAGTACTTC
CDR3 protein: CASSQWGAIYEQYF

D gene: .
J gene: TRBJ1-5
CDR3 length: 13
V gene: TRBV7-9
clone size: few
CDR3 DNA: TGTGCCAGCAGGCAACAGCCTAATCAGCCCCAGCATTTT
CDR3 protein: CASRQQPNQPQHF

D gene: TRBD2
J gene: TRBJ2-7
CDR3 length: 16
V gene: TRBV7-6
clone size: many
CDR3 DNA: TGTGCCAGCAGCCTCTCTATAGCGGGGGGGCGCAACGAGCAGTACTTC
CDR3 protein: CASSLSIAGGRNEQYF

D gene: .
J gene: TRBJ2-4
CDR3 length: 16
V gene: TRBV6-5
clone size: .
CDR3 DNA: TGTGCCAGCAGCCAACAGACAAGGTCTGATCTAAACATTCAGTACTTC
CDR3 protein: CASSQQTRSDLNIQYF

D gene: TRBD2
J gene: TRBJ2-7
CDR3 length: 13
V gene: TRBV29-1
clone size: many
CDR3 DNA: TGCGTCCTTTGGGGGGGTTCCTCCTACGAGCAGTACTTC
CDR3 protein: CVLWGGSSYEQYF

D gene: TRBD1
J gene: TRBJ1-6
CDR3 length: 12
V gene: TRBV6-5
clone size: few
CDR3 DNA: TGTGCCAGCAGTAACAGGGGGGTGTCCCTCCACTTT
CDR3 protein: CASSNRGVSLHF

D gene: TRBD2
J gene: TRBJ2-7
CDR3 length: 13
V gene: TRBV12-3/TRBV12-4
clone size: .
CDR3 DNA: TGTGCCAGTCGGACTAGCGGGAGAGGTGAGCAGTACTTC
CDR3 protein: CASRTSGRGEQYF

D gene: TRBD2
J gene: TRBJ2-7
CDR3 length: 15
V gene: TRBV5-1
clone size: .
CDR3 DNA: TGCGCCAGCAGTGTTGTAGCGGGAAATCCCAACGAGCAGTACTTC
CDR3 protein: CASSVVAGNPNEQYF

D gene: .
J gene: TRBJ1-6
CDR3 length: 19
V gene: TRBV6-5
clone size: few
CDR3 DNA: TGTGCCAGCAGTTACTCGCGGGTCGAGTTAATTCCCCTTATTTCACCCCTCCACTTT
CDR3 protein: CASSYSRVELIPLISPLHF

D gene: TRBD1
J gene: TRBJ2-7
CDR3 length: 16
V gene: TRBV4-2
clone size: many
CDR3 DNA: TGTGCCAGCAGCCAAACGCCGGGACAGGGGCTCTACGAGCAGTACTTC
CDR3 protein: CASSQTPGQGLYEQYF

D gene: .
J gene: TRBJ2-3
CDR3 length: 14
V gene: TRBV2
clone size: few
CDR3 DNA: TGTGCCAGCAGGGACGGGAGATACACAGATACGCAGTATTTT
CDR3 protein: CASRDGRYTDTQYF

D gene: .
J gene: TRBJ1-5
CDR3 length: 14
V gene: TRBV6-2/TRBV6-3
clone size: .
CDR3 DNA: TGTGCCAGCAGTTACCTAACAGGTCATCAGCCCCAGCATTTT
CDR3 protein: CASSYLTGHQPQHF

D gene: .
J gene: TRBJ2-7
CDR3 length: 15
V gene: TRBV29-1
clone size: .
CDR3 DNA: TGCAGCGTTGAATGGCGGATCAGCTCCTACAATGAGCAGTACTTC
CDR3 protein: CSVEWRISSYNEQYF

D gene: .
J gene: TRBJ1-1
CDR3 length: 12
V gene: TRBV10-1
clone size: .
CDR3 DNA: TGCGCCAGCAGTGAGGGGGGCCTCCCAGCTTTCTTT
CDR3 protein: CASSEGGLPAFF

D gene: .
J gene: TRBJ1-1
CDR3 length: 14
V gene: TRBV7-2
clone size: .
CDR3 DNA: TGTGCCAGCAGCTTAGGAGTGGGGAACACTGTAGCTTTCTTT
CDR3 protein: CASSLGVGNTVAFF

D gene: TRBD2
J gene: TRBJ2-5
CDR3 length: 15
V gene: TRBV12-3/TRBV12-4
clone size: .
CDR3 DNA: TGTGCCAGCTCGATGGGGGGACTAGCGGGAGAGACCCAGTACTTC
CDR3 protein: CASSMGGLAGETQYF

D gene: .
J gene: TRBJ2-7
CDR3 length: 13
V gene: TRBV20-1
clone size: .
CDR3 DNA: TGCAGTGCCAAGCCCGACCCGTCGGGGAACCAGTACTTC
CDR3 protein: CSAKPDPSGNQYF

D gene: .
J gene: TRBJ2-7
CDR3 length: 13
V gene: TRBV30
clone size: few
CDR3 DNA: TGTGCCTGGAGTGTACAACAGGGTTACGAGCAGTACTTC
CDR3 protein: CAWSVQQGYEQYF

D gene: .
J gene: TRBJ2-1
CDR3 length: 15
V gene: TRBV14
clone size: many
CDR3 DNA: TGTGCCAGCAGCCAATTAAATGGGGCGGGAAATGAGCAGTTCTTC
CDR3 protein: CASSQLNGAGNEQFF

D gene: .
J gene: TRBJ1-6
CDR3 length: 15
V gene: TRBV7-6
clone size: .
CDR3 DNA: TGTGCCAGCAGCTTAGAGAATGTTGGGAGTTCACCCCTCCACTTT
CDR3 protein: CASSLENVGSSPLHF

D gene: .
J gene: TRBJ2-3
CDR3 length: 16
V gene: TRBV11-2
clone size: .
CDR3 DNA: TGTGCCAGCAGCCCGCAGGCAGGGGCCCGCACAGATACGCAGTATTTT
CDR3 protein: CASSPQAGARTDTQYF

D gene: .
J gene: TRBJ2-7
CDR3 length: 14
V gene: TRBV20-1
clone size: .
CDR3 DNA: TGCAGTGTAGGCCACGGGCAACCTCCCTACGAGCAGTACTTC
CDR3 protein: CSVGHGQPPYEQYF